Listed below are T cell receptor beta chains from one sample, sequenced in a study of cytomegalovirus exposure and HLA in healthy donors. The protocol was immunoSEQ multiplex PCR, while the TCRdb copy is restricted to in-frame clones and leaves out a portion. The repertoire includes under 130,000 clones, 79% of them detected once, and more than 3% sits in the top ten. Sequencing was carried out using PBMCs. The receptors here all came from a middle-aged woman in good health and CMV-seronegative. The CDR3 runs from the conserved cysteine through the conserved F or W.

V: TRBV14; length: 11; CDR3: CASSFAGEQYF
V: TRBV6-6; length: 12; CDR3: CATTGDNQPQHF
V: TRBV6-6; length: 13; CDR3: CASRIGQGYGYTF
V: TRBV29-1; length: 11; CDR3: CSAGLSETQYF
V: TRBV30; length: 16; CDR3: CAWSVVRASGAYEQYF
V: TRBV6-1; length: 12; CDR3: CASSDLGDEQYF
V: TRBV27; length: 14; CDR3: CASRRAGSSYEQYF
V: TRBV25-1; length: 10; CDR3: CASGAETQYF
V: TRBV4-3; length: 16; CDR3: CASSQDIGATNEKLFF
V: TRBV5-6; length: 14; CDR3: CASSYRTGRDEQFF
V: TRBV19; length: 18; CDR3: CASSITSGRASYTDTQYF
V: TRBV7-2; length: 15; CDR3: CASSSYGQKNEKLFF
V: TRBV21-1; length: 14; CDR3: CASSKVGQGYEQYF
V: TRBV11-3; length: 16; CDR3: CASSFPLVGDTGELFF
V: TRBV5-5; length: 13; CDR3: CASSLSTSDTQYF
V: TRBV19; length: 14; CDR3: CASSIGAGRETQYF
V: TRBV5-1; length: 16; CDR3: CASSPGAGDVFYGYTF
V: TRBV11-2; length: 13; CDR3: CASSFRRNEKLFF
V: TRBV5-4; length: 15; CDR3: CASSLVGRGDYGYTF
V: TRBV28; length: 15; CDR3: CASRDDSHSTYEQYF
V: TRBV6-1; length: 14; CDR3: CASSVGLADYEQYF
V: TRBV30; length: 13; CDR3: CAWSRAVTGELFF
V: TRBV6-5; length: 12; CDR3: CASSSQDYGYTF
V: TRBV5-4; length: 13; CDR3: CASSTEYQETQYF
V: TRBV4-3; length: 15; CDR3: CASSQARTGHLGYTF
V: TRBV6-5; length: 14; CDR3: CASRDRTSIYEQYF
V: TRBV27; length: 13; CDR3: CASSFRGSYGYTF
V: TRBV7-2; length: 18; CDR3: CASSFLGTLISGANVLTF
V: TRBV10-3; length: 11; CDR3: CAISDTYEQYF
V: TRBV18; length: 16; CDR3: CASSPPGGTSTDTQYF